What follows is one T cell receptor (beta chain) and its context. Its antigen is still unknown. PBMCs, at least 6.5 million per sample, were isolated. Germline V gives CDR1 ENHRY, CDR2 SYGVKD. V dropped 2 bases and J dropped 6; count of bases not matched to a gene: 4. The length of the CDR3 is 15 residues. A second PCR, run for about 6 to 11 cycles, used a sample-barcoded 5' primer plus a J-beta primer mix. Every cDNA was tagged by a template-switch adaptor with 12 random nucleotides. TCRdb redid the calling of the 5' RACE reads with MiXCR, one entry per CDR3 protein. The sample consists of around 1.5 million distinct CDR3 sequences, approximately 59% of them appearing once. The data are from a study of blood T cells in healthy people across ages. Study-level results: It was held that the diversity estimates obtained from one million T cells were underestimates.

This receptor was obtained from a man in his late teens or twenties in good health. The V and J genes are TRBV10-3 and TRBJ2-1; TRBD2 agrees at 10 bases. The source material was blood. The CDR3 loop reads CAISEASGSRNEQFF. CDR3 sequence (DNA): TGTGCCATCAGTGAGGCTAGCGGGAGTCGCAATGAGCAGTTCTTC.